This entry describes one T cell receptor (beta chain). Its specificity is not known. Trimming took off 1 base at V and 0 bases at J, with 10 bases between the two ends. This CDR3 contains 15 residues. Germline V gene data show CDR1 as SGHNT and CDR2 as YYREEE (reference sequence). The sample belongs to a study of OX40 agonist ivuxolimab in advanced cancers. Study summary: Patients undergoing dose escalation presented with hepatocellular carcinoma, melanoma, renal cell or head and neck cancer. Whole-study results and caveats: At doses 0.1 to 3.0 mg/kg, CD4+ and CD8+ clones expanded.

Clones were read by immunoSEQ multiplex PCR, and TCRdb kept only the in-frame ones, dropping some. The sample contains about 150,000 clones, about 92% of which appear only once. The source was CD4+ or CD8+ T cells sorted from blood, collected in a trial of the OX40 agonist ivuxolimab. This TCR was recovered from an adult with an advanced solid tumor such as melanoma, head and neck, liver or kidney cancer. The chain recombines TRBV5-4 with TRBJ1-2; no reliable D call. The CDR3 nucleotides read TGTGCCAGCAGCTTGTCCAGGCAAGCTAACTATGGCTACACCTTC. It translates to CASSLSRQANYGYTF.